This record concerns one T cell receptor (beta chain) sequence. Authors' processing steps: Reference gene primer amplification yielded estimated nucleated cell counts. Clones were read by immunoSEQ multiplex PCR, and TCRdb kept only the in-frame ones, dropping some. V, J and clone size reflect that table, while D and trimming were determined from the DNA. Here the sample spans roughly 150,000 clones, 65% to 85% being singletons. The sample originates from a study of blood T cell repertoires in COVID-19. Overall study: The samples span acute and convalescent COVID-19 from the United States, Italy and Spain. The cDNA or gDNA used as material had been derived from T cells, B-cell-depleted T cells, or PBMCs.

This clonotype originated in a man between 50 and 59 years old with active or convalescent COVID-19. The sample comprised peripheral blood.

CDR3 in amino acids: CASSLEQGRNTIYF. The CDR3 DNA is TGTGCCAGCAGCTTAGAACAGGGGAGAAACACCATATATTTT. This sequence joins TRBV7-9 and TRBJ1-3; 7 bases map to TRBD1. This CDR3 spans 14 amino acids. In germline, CDR1 is SEHNR, CDR2 FQNEAQ (reference sequence). The V segment lost 1 base and the J segment 5 bases; nucleotides outside the gene matches: 2. The full variable domain, rest sourced from reference TRBV7-9 and TRBJ1-3, is DTGVSQNPRHKITKRGQNVTFRCDPISEHNRLYWYRQTLGQGPEFLTYFQNEAQLEKSRLLSDRFSAERPKGSFSTLEIQRTEQGDSAMYLCASSLEQGRNTIYFGEGSWLTVV.